This T cell receptor (beta chain) was obtained from a study of shared clonotypes between healthy human individuals. PCR replicates performed on unsorted PBMC used about 300 ng DNA, 25,000 to 35,000 T cell genomes. Libraries were prepared by immunoSEQ multiplex PCR; TCRdb keeps only in-frame clonotypes and omits some of them. Of fewer than 700,000 clones in the sample, just over 75% were seen once. Deletions cut 6 bases from V and 8 bases from J, with 13 bases between. Germline V gene lookup returns CDR1 SGHVS and CDR2 FNYEAQ. This CDR3 comprises 13 residues. This receptor was taken from a woman aged 40 to 49 in good health. Some clones in this sample may be carry-over from other donors' samples. Sequencing input: PBMCs. J is TRBJ2-2 and V is TRBV7-6; TRBD1 might be the D (6 bases). The CDR3 loop is CASRLQGEGELFF. The CDR3 coding sequence is TGTGCCAGCAGATTACAGGGAGAAGGGGAGCTGTTTTTT.